This paragraph covers one T cell receptor beta chain sequence. This receptor's antigen is unknown. The record has no base qualities; no much larger clone is one base away. Germline trimming amounts to 3 bases on V and 9 bases on J, with 7 as the count of junction bases outside the gene matches. Per the germline V gene, MGHDK is the CDR1 and SYGVNS is the CDR2. The CDR3 measures 14 amino acids from cysteine to phenylalanine. Only CDR3 DNA remains: 42 bases, in frame from the first base. The data were taken from a study of shared clonotypes between healthy human individuals (dated by TCRdb to 2020 to 2022). Concerning the study at large: A couple of women and a few men aged 18 to 49 years were included in the cohort. For each donor, CD4 naive and CD4 memory were each run on three plates, CD8 naive on two plates, and CD8 memory on one plate. To increase sequencing depth and limit assay-specific biases, different laboratories used diverse techniques to prepare libraries and sequence TCR repertoires. To estimate repertoire size and how much clonotypes are shared between individuals, the study performed deep sequencing of blood TCR repertoires from a few healthy adults. Between about 0.8 and 9 billion PBMCs per donor were obtained by leukapheresis. Study-wide findings and limitations: Because the study included a small number of donors, the genetic and exposure-history diversity represented was limited. Rarefaction of sorted-subset datasets indicated incomplete sequencing despite the large sequencing depth. Pairwise subsampling led to the expectation that sequencing depth would affect the degree of clonotype sharing among donors. When a handful of donors were compared, the shared fraction of clonotypes was about 5% for naive CD4, 3.5% to 4% for naive CD8, 2.3% for memory CD4, and 0.3% to 0.5% for memory CD8. Larger estimated clonotype richness was generally found for naive subsets than for memory subsets. Compared with non-shared clonotypes, the clonotypes found in all four sorted-subset donors had higher generation probabilities. Only blood was sampled, and tissue TCR repertoires likely differ from those in blood.

The donors were healthy, HIV-negative adults who had no recently reported acute infections or vaccinations. All donors were Caucasian adults living in Nashville, Tennessee, USA. CD4+ T cells were enriched by magnetic negative selection; naive cells were then positively selected on CD45RA, and the negative fraction formed the memory subset. After blood collection by leukapheresis, PBMCs were isolated using Ficoll-Histopaque density gradient centrifugation and then cryopreserved in the vapor phase of liquid nitrogen. Purity and quantity of every magnetically sorted T cell population were checked by analytical flow cytometry. Each sorted fraction had its genomic DNA isolated and then quantified by UV absorbance on a Nanodrop 2000c. Using the deep immunoSEQ assay, TCR CDR3 regions were amplified from genomic DNA by multiplex PCR. For each cell subset, the extracted genomic DNA was distributed evenly across all wells of several immunoSEQ 96-well plates, and each plate served as one replicate. For sorted subsets, about 200 ng genomic DNA, equal to 30,000 to 35,000 T cell genomes, was loaded into each replicate PCR. Purified libraries were measured with a Qubit 3.0 fluorometer, size-checked on a Bioanalyzer 2100, and measured again with the KAPA Library Quantification kit. Every immunoSEQ 96-well plate was sequenced on a dedicated single-read 150-cycle Illumina NextSeq 550 flow cell. The published analysis was carried out like this. Because the immunoSEQ output included only junctional sequences and no quality scores, the filtering could not be the same as the filtering used for full-length reads. To assign V/J genes and CDR3, sequences were annotated against IMGT germline references using PyIR, a Python wrapper for IgBLAST v1.9. Reads were filtered out if the reads had weak V/J assignments (E-value above 1e-6), no CDR3, stop codons, out-of-frame junctions, or ambiguous translated residues. V3J clonotypes were defined as sequences sharing the same inferred V gene, J gene, and CDR3 amino acid sequence. Percentage overlap between repertoires was calculated by dividing the number of shared unique clonotypes by the size of the smaller repertoire. Three approaches were used to assess repertoire richness: RTK rarefaction, the Chao1 estimator, and Recon v2.1 estimates of unobserved clonotypes. Generation probabilities were computed with OLGA for all TCRbeta clonotypes obtained by the gDNA method from several donors. This immuneACCESS table, as held by TCRdb, lists in-frame sequences with V and J called but not all clones. Of the missing ones, under half trace to an unresolved V gene in checked studies; the others have no known cause. The V and J calls and the clone size are those of that table, but D and trimming were determined from the DNA. The sample includes about 1.1 million clones, with approximately 80% observed a single time. Jointly, the top ten make up 0.52% of the sample.

Material: memory CD4+ T cells from PBMCs. What the cell subset or site label conveys for this sample: CD45RA-negative fraction. The chain links TRBV25-1 with TRBJ2-1, with 8 middle bases fitting TRBD2. The sequence was obtained from a man between 18 and 35 years old in good health. Some clones in this sample may be carry-over from other donors' samples. The CDR3 protein: CASSDFLAGGEQFF. The DNA sequence is TGTGCCAGCAGTGATTTTCTAGCGGGCGGTGAGCAGTTCTTC.